A single sample gave rise to the 22 T cell receptor beta chains below, sequenced in a study of OX40 agonist ivuxolimab in advanced cancers. The data were produced by immunoSEQ multiplex PCR, yet TCRdb's version contains in-frame clones alone and is incomplete. The sample holds 55,000 to 70,000 clones, roughly 81% seen once. Sequencing was performed on CD4+ or CD8+ T cells sorted from blood, taken in a trial of the OX40 agonist ivuxolimab. The receptors derive from an adult with an advanced solid tumor such as melanoma, head and neck, liver or kidney cancer.

The V and J genes are TRBV5-1 and TRBJ2-5; TRBD2 aligns across 10 bases. The DNA end is more similar to TRBJ2-7, so the J call may be wrong. The CDR3 loop spans 14 amino acids. Germline V gives CDR1 SGHRS, CDR2 YFSETQ. CDR3 sequence: CASSMGLAMYEQYF. Here the CDR3 DNA reads TGCGCCAGCAGCATGGGACTAGCGATGTACGAGCAGTACTTC.

This clone was picked up one time. This chain uses TRBV19 with TRBJ2-7, with D perhaps matching TRBD1 (6 bases). V was cut by 6 bases and J by 2 bases, with 11 bases left in between. CDR3 length: 13 residues. Germline assignment: CDR1 LNHDA and CDR2 SQIVND (reference sequence). CDR3 region: CASRGQGTYEQYF. In DNA, the CDR3 is TGTGCCAGTAGGGGCCAGGGGACCTACGAGCAGTACTTC.

The V and J genes are TRBV28 and TRBJ2-7; D gene ambiguous. This CDR3 contains 14 residues. Germline values: CDR1 MDHEN, CDR2 SYDVKM. The ends were cut back, 5 bases at V and 5 bases at J, with 16 bases in the middle. CDR3 sequence (DNA): TGTGCCAGCAGTCCCCCGAACGATGGCCACGAGCAGTACTTC. Translation gives CASSPPNDGHEQYF. Full variable domain (missing parts from reference TRBV28 and TRBJ2-7): DVKVTQSSRYLVKRTGEKVFLECVQDMDHENMFWYRQDPGLGLRLIYFSYDVKMKEKGDIPEGYSVSREKKERFSLILESASTNQTSMYLCASSPPNDGHEQYFGPGTRLTVT.

The chain recombines TRBV28 with TRBJ2-3; perhaps TRBD2 as D (6 bases). Per the germline V gene, CDR1 is MDHEN and CDR2 is SYDVKM. V was cut by 5 bases and J by 0 bases, with 15 bases left in between. The CDR3 spans 16 residues. The DNA for the CDR3 is TGTGCCAGCAGTCACGCCCTGGGGGGTAGCACAGATACGCAGTATTTT. Translated: CASSHALGGSTDTQYF.

The rearrangement uses TRBV28 and TRBJ1-1; the D is unclear. This CDR3 is 11 amino acids long. The germline V and J ends were trimmed by 0 bases and 8 bases, with 4 bases remaining between them. Germline V gene sequence: CDR1 MDHEN, CDR2 SYDVKM. CDR3 loop: CASSLWAEAFF. The CDR3 nucleotides read TGTGCCAGCAGTTTATGGGCGGAAGCTTTCTTT.

The chain recombines TRBV28 with TRBJ2-4; D is possibly TRBD2 (6 bases). Trimming removed 3 bases from V and 6 bases from J, with 12 bases in between. Germline CDR1 is MDHEN and CDR2 is SYDVKM. The CDR3 length is 14 residues. This CDR3 reads CASSFGPGVNIQYF. In DNA form, the CDR3 reads TGTGCCAGCAGTTTTGGGCCGGGAGTAAACATTCAGTACTTC.

The rearrangement joins TRBV5-1 to TRBJ2-1, with a weak D call TRBD2 (6 bases). The CDR3 loop spans 17 amino acids. Germline CDR1 and CDR2: SGHRS and YFSETQ. The ends were cut back, 4 bases at V and 3 bases at J, with 20 bases in the middle. CDR3 nucleotides: TGCGCCAGCAGCCCCCCGGCCCGGCGGGACTTCTACAATGAGCAGTTCTTC. Amino acids: CASSPPARRDFYNEQFF.

The chain combines TRBV2 with TRBJ2-7; D is possibly TRBD2 (6 bases). V dropped 4 bases and J dropped 3 bases, with 13 bases sitting between them. The CDR3 has 14 amino acids. The germline V gene encodes CDR1 SNHLY and CDR2 FYNNEI. The CDR3 coding sequence is TGTGCCAGCAGTGGGACTACAGCTAGCTACGAGCAGTACTTC. Residues: CASSGTTASYEQYF.

V usage is TRBV11-3 and J usage is TRBJ2-7; D possibly corresponds to TRBD2 (5 bases). Germline V CDR1 and CDR2: SGHNT, YENEEA. CDR3 size: 15 residues. Trimming stripped 4 bases from V and 5 bases from J, with 18 bases between. The CDR3 loop reads CASSSGSMGFHEQYF. The DNA for the CDR3 is TGTGCCAGCAGCTCGGGATCTATGGGATTCCACGAGCAGTACTTC.

This chain connects TRBV10-1 to TRBJ2-7; 12 positions match TRBD2. The CDR3 is 14 amino acids. Looked up from germline, CDR1 is WNHNN and CDR2 is SYGVQD (reference sequence). The trim removed 8 bases at V and 7 bases at J, leaving 9 bases unmatched. CDR3 in DNA: TGCGCCAGCTCCCGGCTAGCGGGAGGGCGGGAGCAGTACTTC. It specifies CASSRLAGGREQYF.

The V gene is TRBV19, the J gene TRBJ2-7, with TRBD2 matching 7 bases. CDR3 length equals 14 residues. V lost 2 bases to trimming and J lost 2 bases; unmatched junction nucleotides: 3. The germline CDR1 and CDR2 sequences are LNHDA and SQIVND (reference sequence). CDR3 region: CASSITRGAYEQYF. CDR3 sequence (DNA): TGTGCCAGTAGTATAACTCGGGGGGCCTACGAGCAGTACTTC.

CDR3 residues: CASRGLALQETQYF. In DNA, the CDR3 is TGTGCCAGCAGAGGACTAGCGCTTCAAGAGACCCAGTACTTC. This chain links TRBV6-6 with TRBJ2-5; the match to TRBD2 covers 9 bases. This CDR3 comprises 14 residues. Germline lookup yields CDR1 MNHNY and CDR2 SVGAGI (reference sequence). J lost 2 bases, V lost 6 bases, and 4 bases had no gene match.

V gene TRBV2 combines with J gene TRBJ2-7; D perhaps matches TRBD2 (6 bases). The CDR3 has 14 residues. Deletions cut 6 bases from V and 6 bases from J, with 18 bases between. CDR1 and CDR2 (germline): SNHLY, FYNNEI. The CDR3 here is CASRLAPFTSEQYF. The DNA for the CDR3 is TGTGCCAGCAGACTAGCTCCCTTCACCTCCGAGCAGTACTTC. The full variable domain, its missing parts supplied by reference TRBV2 and TRBJ2-7, is EPEVTQTPSHQVTQMGQEVILRCVPISNHLYFYWYRQILGQKVEFLVSFYNNEISEKSEIFDDQFSVERPDGSNFTLKIRSTKLEDSAMYFCASRLAPFTSEQYFGPGTRLTVT.

The gene calls are TRBV30 and TRBJ2-3; 8 bases fit TRBD1. V was clipped by 4 bases and J by 6 bases; unmatched bases: 12. The CDR3 is 15 residues long. Germline lookup yields CDR1 GTSNPN and CDR2 SVGIG (reference sequence). In DNA form, the CDR3 reads TGTGCCTGGACGAAACCAGGGGGCCGGCGGGATACGCAGTATTTT. This sequence encodes CAWTKPGGRRDTQYF.

The chain links TRBV14 to TRBJ2-7; 7 bases are shared with TRBD2. The CDR3 length is 15 residues. Trimming removed 4 bases from V and 2 bases from J; junction bases left unmatched: 8. Germline values: CDR1 SGHDN, CDR2 FVKESK. CDR3 nucleotide sequence: TGTGCCAGCAGCCCCCTGGGACGGGGGGCCTACGAGCAGTACTTC. Its protein is CASSPLGRGAYEQYF.

The chain has TRBV7-9 and TRBJ2-2; 8 nucleotides line up with TRBD2. The CDR3 has 16 amino acids. The V gene end was trimmed by 5 bases and the J gene end by 4 bases; junction bases not matched to a gene: 9. CDR1 is SEHNR, CDR2 FQNEAQ, per germline (reference sequence). The CDR3 nucleotides are TGTGCCAGCAGCCAGAGCGGGAGACCGGGCACCGGGGAGCTGTTTTTT. Encoded protein: CASSQSGRPGTGELFF.

The rearrangement uses TRBV7-8 and TRBJ2-5; D is undetermined. The DNA end lines up better with TRBJ2-7; the J call may be wrong. This CDR3 contains 12 residues. The germline V gene encodes CDR1 SGHVS and CDR2 FQNEAQ. The CDR3 DNA reads TGTGCCAGCAGCTACGACTCCTACGAGCAGTACTTC. Protein: CASSYDSYEQYF.

V usage is TRBV13 and J usage is TRBJ2-7; 11 nucleotides align to TRBD1. Unmatched junction bases numbered 2, after V lost 8 bases and J lost 2 bases. The V gene's germline CDR1 is PRHDT and CDR2 FYEKMQ (reference sequence). The length of the CDR3 is 13 residues. CDR3: CASRDRGAYEQYF. DNA of the CDR3: TGTGCCAGCCGGGACAGGGGGGCCTACGAGCAGTACTTC.

The rearrangement uses TRBV5-1 and TRBJ2-5; D remains unclear. V lost 2 bases to trimming and J lost 2 bases, with 13 bases between them. The CDR3 consists of 15 residues. Germline CDR1 and CDR2: SGHRS and YFSETQ. The chain's CDR3 is CASSFEAALQETQYF. The CDR3 nucleotides are TGCGCCAGCAGCTTTGAGGCTGCCCTACAAGAGACCCAGTACTTC.

This chain uses TRBV6-5 with TRBJ2-3; weak D call: TRBD2 (5 bases). Germline V lookup: CDR1 MNHEY, CDR2 SVGAGI. The CDR3 runs to 14 residues. The V gene lost 6 bases and the J gene lost 1 base, with 11 bases spanning the gap. CDR3: CASSIARGTDTQYF. The CDR3, as DNA: TGTGCCAGCAGCATAGCGAGAGGCACAGATACGCAGTATTTT.

The chain has TRBV29-1 and TRBJ1-2; 8 bases align to TRBD1. V shed 6 bases and J 1 base; nucleotides not matched to a gene: 4. The CDR3 extends over 13 amino acids. The germline gives CDR1 SQVTM, CDR2 ANQGSEA. CDR3 coding DNA: TGCAGCGTCCCGGGACAGGTTAACTATGGCTACACCTTC. Its protein product is CSVPGQVNYGYTF.

The chain employs TRBV7-2 and TRBJ2-3, with D perhaps matching TRBD2 (7 bases). Germline values: CDR1 SGHTA, CDR2 FQGNSA. Trimming shortened V by 1 base and J by 4 bases, and 18 bases separated the two germline ends. CDR3 length equals 17 residues. This chain's CDR3 is CASSLVGGAGVADTQYF. In nucleotides, the CDR3 is TGTGCCAGCAGCTTAGTAGGGGGGGCCGGTGTGGCAGATACGCAGTATTTT.